The 27 T cell receptor beta chains in this list originate from one sample, sequenced in a study of T-cell memory formation after mild COVID-19. MiXCR was run by TCRdb on the 5' RACE reads, yielding one entry per CDR3 protein. Counted here are 300,000 to 350,000 distinct CDR3 sequences, about an eighth occurring once; the ten biggest clones make up about a fifth. Sequenced sample: PBMCs or a T cell subset sorted from them (not recorded which). All receptors come from a man aged 18 to 30 who had mild COVID-19 (a few samples of this study predate the infection). Cell type and time point are not known.

CDR3 bases: TGCGCCAGCAGGTTCGAAGGGGGCTACACCTTC. Translation: CASRFEGGYTF. The chain combines TRBV5-1 with TRBJ1-2, with D uncertain. The CDR3 is 11 residues long. V dropped 5 bases and J dropped 8 bases, with 10 bases sitting between them. Germline lookup yields CDR1 SGHRS and CDR2 YFSETQ.

The V gene is TRBV29-1, the J gene TRBJ2-2, with a tentative D call TRBD2 (6 bases). Trimming removed 6 bases at V and 3 bases at J, with 8 bases between. The CDR3 totals 12 residues. Germline V CDR1 and CDR2: SQVTM, ANQGSEA. Here the CDR3 DNA reads TGCAGCGTAGGGAGGTACACCGGGGAGCTGTTTTTT. Its translation is CSVGRYTGELFF.

This chain links TRBV14 with TRBJ2-3, with 8 nucleotides matching TRBD1. The CDR3 sequence is 15 residues long. Trimming at V came to 3 bases and at J to 5 bases, leaving 7 bases not matched to a gene. CDR1 SGHDN and CDR2 FVKESK come from the germline V gene. CDR3 DNA: TGTGCCAGCAGCCATCGCGGCAGGGGGCGAGATACGCAGTATTTT. Residues: CASSHRGRGRDTQYF.

This clonotype was observed a single time. The chain recombines TRBV28 with TRBJ2-6; 10 nucleotides line up with TRBD1. The CDR3 totals 17 residues. Germline V gene data show CDR1 as MDHEN and CDR2 as SYDVKM. The trim removed 6 bases at V and 3 bases at J, leaving 8 bases unmatched. CDR3 DNA sequence: TGTGCCAGCAGCCGACAGGGGGCTCTGAGTGGGGCCAACGTCCTGACTTTC. This codes for CASSRQGALSGANVLTF.

This clonotype was found a few times. CDR3 residues: CASSRPPGSSYNEQFF. CDR3 DNA: TGTGCCAGCAGCCGCCCGCCGGGGAGCTCCTACAATGAGCAGTTCTTC. The chain links TRBV2 to TRBJ2-1; perhaps TRBD2 as D (5 bases). The CDR3 runs 16 residues. Per germline, CDR1 SNHLY and CDR2 FYNNEI. Trimming took off 6 bases at V and 0 bases at J, with 15 bases between the two ends.

This clonotype was found once. V and J are TRBV7-6 and TRBJ1-2; TRBD1 agrees at 8 bases. Germline V CDR1 and CDR2: SGHVS, FNYEAQ. V shed 4 bases, J shed 2 bases, and the junction held 3 bases outside the gene matches. The CDR3 totals 14 residues. CDR3 sequence: CASSSHRGNYGYTF. CDR3 sequence (DNA): TGTGCCAGCAGCTCCCACAGGGGGAACTATGGCTACACCTTC.

The V call is TRBV2, the J call TRBJ1-5, with D unclear. CDR1 SNHLY and CDR2 FYNNEI come from the germline V gene. V dropped 6 bases and J dropped 3 bases, with 15 bases sitting between them. The CDR3 sequence is 15 residues long. CDR3 amino acids: CASSEDFSFNQPQHF. For the CDR3, the DNA is TGTGCCAGCAGCGAGGATTTTTCTTTCAATCAGCCCCAGCATTTT.

V usage is TRBV20-1 and J usage is TRBJ1-5; the D gene is possibly TRBD1 (5 bases). This CDR3 is built from 12 residues. Looked up from germline, CDR1 is DFQATT and CDR2 is SNEGSKA (reference sequence). V was pared by 5 bases and J by 2 bases, with 7 bases between. For the CDR3, the DNA is TGCAGTGCTTTAGGGGGCAATCAGCCCCAGCATTTT. Residues: CSALGGNQPQHF.

The chain employs TRBV12-3 or TRBV12-4 and TRBJ1-4; D might be TRBD1 (5 bases). CDR3 length equals 13 residues. Between the trimmed V and J ends, which lost 6 bases and 4 bases, there was a span of 9 bases. The CDR3: CASRADINEKLFF. CDR3 bases: TGTGCCAGCAGGGCGGACATTAATGAAAAACTGTTTTTT.

The chain couples TRBV5-1 to TRBJ2-1, with 9 bases lining up with TRBD1. With 3 bases clipped from V and 7 bases from J, the junction kept 5 bases outside the gene matches. Looked up from germline, CDR1 is SGHRS and CDR2 is YFSETQ. The CDR3 runs 14 residues. The CDR3 is CASSWGTGINEQFF. Written as DNA, the CDR3 is TGCGCCAGCAGCTGGGGGACAGGGATTAATGAGCAGTTCTTC.

This clonotype turned up a few times. This chain uses TRBV5-6 with TRBJ2-3; D is unresolved. V lost 4 bases and J 1 base, leaving 10 bases between the germline ends. Per the germline V gene, CDR1 is SGHDT and CDR2 is YYEEEE. The CDR3 sequence is 14 residues long. In nucleotides, the CDR3 is TGTGCCAGCAGCCGGTCTTCGGGCACAGATACGCAGTATTTT. It translates to CASSRSSGTDTQYF.

The V call is TRBV20-1, the J call TRBJ2-7; 8 bases map to TRBD2. Germline CDR1 DFQATT, CDR2 SNEGSKA (reference sequence). J was trimmed by 3 bases and V by 6 bases; bases with no gene match: 13. The CDR3 consists of 15 residues. This CDR3 reads CSAPPSPGTSYEQYF. The CDR3 coding sequence is TGCAGTGCCCCTCCCTCCCCCGGGACTAGCTACGAGCAGTACTTC.

In DNA form, the CDR3 reads TGTGCCTGGAAGGGGTTCGGGACAGGACTCACTGAAGCTTTCTTT. This sequence encodes CAWKGFGTGLTEAFF. The chain joins TRBV30 to TRBJ1-1, with 8 bases identical to TRBD1. This CDR3 is 15 amino acids long. Germline V gene data show CDR1 as GTSNPN and CDR2 as SVGIG (reference sequence). Unmatched junction bases numbered 11, after V lost 4 bases and J lost 4 bases.

This chain joins TRBV7-9 and TRBJ2-2; D possibly corresponds to TRBD1 (6 bases). Deletions cut 5 bases from V and 5 bases from J, with 15 bases between. This CDR3 contains 15 residues. Germline V gene lookup returns CDR1 SEHNR and CDR2 FQNEAQ (reference sequence). The CDR3 reads CASSHRARGTGELFF. DNA for the CDR3: TGTGCCAGCAGCCACAGGGCCCGGGGAACCGGGGAGCTGTTTTTT.

This clonotype was found a few times. The genes are TRBV5-1 and TRBJ2-7; D might be TRBD2 (5 bases). Trimming removed 4 bases from V and 0 bases from J, with 11 bases in between. The CDR3 length is 14 residues. Germline V gene lookup returns CDR1 SGHRS and CDR2 YFSETQ. The CDR3 here is CASSDNGGSYEQYF. CDR3 nucleotides: TGCGCCAGCAGCGACAACGGAGGCTCCTACGAGCAGTACTTC.

V and J are TRBV11-2 and TRBJ2-2; D unclear. Germline lookup yields CDR1 SGHAT and CDR2 FQNNGV. Between the trimmed V and J ends, which lost 2 bases and 8 bases, there was a span of 15 bases. The CDR3 extends over 15 amino acids. CDR3 DNA sequence: TGTGCCAGCAGCTTATCCTTGGGATCGAGAGGGGAGCTGTTTTTT. Encoded protein: CASSLSLGSRGELFF.

This clonotype has a handful of counts. The CDR3 region is CASSLPGQGRTGELFF. In nucleotides, the CDR3 is TGTGCCAGCTCTCTCCCGGGACAGGGCCGGACCGGGGAGCTGTTTTTT. The rearrangement uses TRBV7-6 and TRBJ2-2, with 9 bases aligning to TRBD1. Germline assignment: CDR1 SGHVS and CDR2 FNYEAQ. This CDR3 is 16 amino acids long. V lost 8 bases to trimming and J lost 5 bases; unmatched junction nucleotides: 12.

This clonotype was seen a handful of times. The genes are TRBV12-3 or TRBV12-4 and TRBJ2-1; weak D call: TRBD2 (6 bases). The CDR3 consists of 15 residues. V lost 3 bases to trimming and J lost 4 bases, with 13 bases between them. The CDR3 DNA sequence: TGTGCCAGCAGTTTCGGGACTGGAGGGTACAATGAGCAGTTCTTC. Residues: CASSFGTGGYNEQFF.

The gene calls are TRBV6-2 or TRBV6-3 and TRBJ1-5, with D tentatively TRBD1 (5 bases). In germline, CDR1 is MNHEY, CDR2 SVGEGT. This CDR3 is built from 17 residues. V shed 0 bases and J shed 8 bases, with 20 bases lying between them. CDR3 DNA: TGTGCCAGCAGTTACTCCTTTTGGGGCGGAACCGGAGAGCCCCAGCATTTT. This translates into CASSYSFWGGTGEPQHF.

This clonotype was detected once. This chain joins TRBV7-9 and TRBJ2-2; weak D call: TRBD1 (6 bases). This CDR3 contains 15 residues. CDR1 is SEHNR and CDR2 is FQNEAQ in the germline V gene (reference sequence). Trimming left V 6 bases short and J 1 base short, with 12 bases between. The CDR3 DNA reads TGTGCCAGCAGATATGGACAGTTGAACACCGGGGAGCTGTTTTTT. Amino acids: CASRYGQLNTGELFF.

This sequence joins TRBV4-2 and TRBJ1-3; tentatively, D is TRBD1 (5 bases). Trimming took 4 bases from V and 1 from J, leaving 20 bases between them. The V gene's germline CDR1 is LGHNA and CDR2 YNFKEQ. The CDR3 is 18 amino acids. Here the CDR3 DNA reads TGTGCCAGCAGCCCCAGGTCGACAGCGAATAAATCTGGAAACACCATATATTTT. Protein sequence: CASSPRSTANKSGNTIYF.

CDR3 nucleotides: TGTGCTAGTGGTTTGGGAAGGGGTAATTCACCCCTCCACTTT. Its protein product is CASGLGRGNSPLHF. The V and J genes are TRBV12-5 and TRBJ1-6, with D possibly matching TRBD1 (5 bases). The CDR3 is made up of 14 amino acids. Trimming shortened V by 1 base and J by 6 bases, and 7 bases separated the two germline ends. Germline-derived CDR1 and CDR2 are LGHNT and FRNRAP.

This clonotype was seen many times. The chain uses TRBV20-1 and TRBJ2-7, with D perhaps matching TRBD2 (6 bases). Trimming shortened V by 6 bases and J by 2 bases, and 14 bases separated the two germline ends. Germline V gene lookup returns CDR1 DFQATT and CDR2 SNEGSKA (reference sequence). CDR3 length: 13 residues. The CDR3 region is CSAIVGRTYEQYF. The CDR3 DNA sequence: TGCAGTGCGATAGTTGGGAGGACCTACGAGCAGTACTTC.

J is TRBJ2-1 and V is TRBV4-1; 9 bases line up with TRBD2. The CDR3 is 15 amino acids. Germline V lookup: CDR1 MGHRA, CDR2 YSYEKL. J lost 6 bases, V lost 1 base, and 4 bases had no gene match. CDR3 protein: CASSQVSGGRNEQFF. In nucleotides, the CDR3 is TGCGCCAGCAGCCAAGTGAGCGGGGGGCGCAATGAGCAGTTCTTC.

The table lists this clonotype with a few counts. V gene TRBV4-1 combines with J gene TRBJ1-4, with D perhaps matching TRBD1 (5 bases). Trimming cost V 0 bases and J 5 bases, with 13 bases left between them. CDR1 MGHRA and CDR2 YSYEKL come from the germline V gene. This CDR3 comprises 16 residues. The DNA of the CDR3 is TGCGCCAGCAGCCAAGAGGAGAGGGCAGGGAATGAAAAACTGTTTTTT. Protein sequence: CASSQEERAGNEKLFF.

This chain connects TRBV6-5 to TRBJ1-3, with a tentative D call TRBD1 (5 bases). The CDR3 extends over 15 amino acids. The V end lost 0 bases, the J end lost 7 bases, and 13 bases lay between the germline ends. In germline, CDR1 is MNHEY, CDR2 SVGAGI. The CDR3 is CASSYSRTQPNTIYF. The DNA for the CDR3 is TGTGCCAGCAGTTACTCCCGGACACAGCCCAACACCATATATTTT.

The table lists this clonotype with a few counts. V and J are TRBV12-3 or TRBV12-4 and TRBJ1-3; 7 nucleotides match TRBD1. This CDR3 comprises 16 residues. The junction had 15 bases not matched to a gene; V was cut back by 5 bases and J by 8 bases. CDR3 bases: TGTGCCAGCAGTATCCTACCGACAGGGAAGAAAGACACCATATATTTT. Amino acids: CASSILPTGKKDTIYF.